This TCR beta chain was captured in a study of regulatory T cells in long-lasting Graves disease. The table lists this clonotype with many counts. The germline V gene has CDR1 MNHEY and CDR2 SVGEGT. The V and J ends lost 2 bases and 3 bases respectively, with 11 bases between them. This CDR3 spans 14 amino acids. Construction of TCR beta libraries relied on iRepertoire HTBI primers and on Arm-PCR targeting CDR3 regions. In the original analysis: Identified segments across samples numbered approximately 60 TRBV and roughly 15 TRBJ. TCRdb itself ran the multiplex PCR reads through MiXCR, one entry per CDR3 protein. For this entry, the V and J calls and clone size follow TCRdb and not the study's own pipeline. The profile shows about 430,000 distinct CDR3 sequences, approximately 15% of them singletons. Described time point: newly diagnosed GD, antithyroid drugs for less than 3 months. RNA isolated from PBMCs was used to make the TCR library. Staff took roughly 9.1 milliliters of peripheral blood and put it into EDTA tubes.

These data also featured in a second study, about T cells in Graves' hyperthyroidism and ophthalmopathy. This second report adds: Blood also held most thyroid clonotypes expanded beyond 0.001.

The source is a woman aged 40 to 49 with Graves disease. The sample consisted of peripheral blood mononuclear cells (PBMCs), taken at new diagnosis, from a patient treated with antithyroid drugs. This rearrangement joins TRBV6-2 or TRBV6-3 to TRBJ2-7; the D gene is possibly TRBD2 (5 bases). The CDR3, as DNA: TGTGCCAGCAGTTACCGAGGGTTATTCTACGAGCAGTACTTC. It encodes CASSYRGLFYEQYF.